This T cell receptor (beta chain) comes out of a study of PD-1 blockade in mismatch repair-deficient tumors. Germline trimming cut 5 bases from V and 6 bases from J; bases unmatched to any gene: 10. Germline CDR1 SQVTM, CDR2 ANQGSEA. CDR3 size: 14 residues. The repertoire was sequenced with immunoSEQ multiplex PCR; TCRdb's copy has only in-frame clones and lacks some. The table records about 100,000 clones, approximately 83% of them present only once. Specimen: peripheral blood, collected approximately 35 weeks after starting pembrolizumab. The rearrangement joins TRBV29-1 to TRBJ2-3; 8 nucleotides match TRBD2. This TCR was recovered from an adult with mismatch repair-deficient cancer. This chain's CDR3 is CSVRGGPSGDTQYF. CDR3 nucleotide sequence: TGCAGCGTTCGGGGGGGACCCTCGGGCGATACGCAGTATTTT.